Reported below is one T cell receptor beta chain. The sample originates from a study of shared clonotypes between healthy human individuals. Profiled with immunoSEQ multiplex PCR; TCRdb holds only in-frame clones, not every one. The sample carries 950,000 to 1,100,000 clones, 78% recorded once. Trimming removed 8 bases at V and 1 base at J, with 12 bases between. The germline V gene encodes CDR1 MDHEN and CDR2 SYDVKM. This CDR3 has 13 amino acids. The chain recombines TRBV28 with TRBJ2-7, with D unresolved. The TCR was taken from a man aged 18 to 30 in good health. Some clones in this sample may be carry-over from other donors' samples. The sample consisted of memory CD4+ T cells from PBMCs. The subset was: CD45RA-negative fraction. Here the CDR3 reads CASARPGSYEQYF. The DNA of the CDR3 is TGTGCCAGCGCCCGGCCAGGTTCCTACGAGCAGTACTTC.